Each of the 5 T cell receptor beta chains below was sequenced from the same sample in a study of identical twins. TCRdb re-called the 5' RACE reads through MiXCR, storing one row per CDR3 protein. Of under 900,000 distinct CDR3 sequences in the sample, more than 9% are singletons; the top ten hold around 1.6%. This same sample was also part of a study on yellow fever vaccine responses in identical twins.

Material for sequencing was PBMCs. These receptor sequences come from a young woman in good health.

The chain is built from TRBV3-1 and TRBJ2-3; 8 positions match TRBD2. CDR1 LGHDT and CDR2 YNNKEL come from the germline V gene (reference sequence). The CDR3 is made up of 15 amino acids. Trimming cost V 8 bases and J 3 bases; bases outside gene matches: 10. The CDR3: CASAPAGRATDTQYF. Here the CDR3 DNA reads TGTGCCAGCGCCCCGGCCGGGAGGGCTACAGATACGCAGTATTTT.

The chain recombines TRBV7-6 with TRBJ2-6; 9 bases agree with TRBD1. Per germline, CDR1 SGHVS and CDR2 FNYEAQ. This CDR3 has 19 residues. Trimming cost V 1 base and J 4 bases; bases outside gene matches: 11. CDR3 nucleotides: TGTGCCAGCAGCTTAGAGTCCCGGACAGGGGAAGACGGGGCCAACGTCCTGACTTTC. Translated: CASSLESRTGEDGANVLTF.

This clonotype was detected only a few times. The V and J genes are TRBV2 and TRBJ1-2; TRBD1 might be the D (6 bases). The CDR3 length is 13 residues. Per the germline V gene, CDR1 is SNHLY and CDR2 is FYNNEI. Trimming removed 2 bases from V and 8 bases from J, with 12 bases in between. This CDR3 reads CASSERPGAGYTF. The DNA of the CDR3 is TGTGCCAGCAGTGAACGGCCGGGGGCCGGCTACACCTTC.

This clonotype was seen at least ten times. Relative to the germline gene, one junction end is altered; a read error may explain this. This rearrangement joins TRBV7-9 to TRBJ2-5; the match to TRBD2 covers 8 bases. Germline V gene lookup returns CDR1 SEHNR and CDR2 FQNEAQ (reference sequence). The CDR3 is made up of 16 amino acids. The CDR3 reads CASSPQEREFSETQYF. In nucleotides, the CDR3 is TGTGCCAGCAGCCCCCAGGAGCGGGAGTTCTCAGAGACCCAATACTTC.

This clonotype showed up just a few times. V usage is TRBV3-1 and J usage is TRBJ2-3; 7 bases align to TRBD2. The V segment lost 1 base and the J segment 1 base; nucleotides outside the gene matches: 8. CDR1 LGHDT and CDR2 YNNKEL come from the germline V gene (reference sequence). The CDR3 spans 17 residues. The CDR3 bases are TGTGCCAGCAGCCAAGGGAAAGCGGGACTTGGCACAGATACGCAGTATTTT. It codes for CASSQGKAGLGTDTQYF.